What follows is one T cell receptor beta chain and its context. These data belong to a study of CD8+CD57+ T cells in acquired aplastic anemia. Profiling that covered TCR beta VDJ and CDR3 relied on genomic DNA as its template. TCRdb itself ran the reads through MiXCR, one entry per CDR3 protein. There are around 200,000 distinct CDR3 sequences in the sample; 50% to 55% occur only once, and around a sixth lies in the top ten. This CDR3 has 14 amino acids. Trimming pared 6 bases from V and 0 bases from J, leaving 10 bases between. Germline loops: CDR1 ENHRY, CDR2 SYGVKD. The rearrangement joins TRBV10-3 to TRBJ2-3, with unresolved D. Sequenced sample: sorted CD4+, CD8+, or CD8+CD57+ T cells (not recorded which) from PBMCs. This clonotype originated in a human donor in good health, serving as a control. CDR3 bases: TGTGCCATCAGGAAGGACCCTAGCACAGATACGCAGTATTTT. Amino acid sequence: CAIRKDPSTDTQYF.